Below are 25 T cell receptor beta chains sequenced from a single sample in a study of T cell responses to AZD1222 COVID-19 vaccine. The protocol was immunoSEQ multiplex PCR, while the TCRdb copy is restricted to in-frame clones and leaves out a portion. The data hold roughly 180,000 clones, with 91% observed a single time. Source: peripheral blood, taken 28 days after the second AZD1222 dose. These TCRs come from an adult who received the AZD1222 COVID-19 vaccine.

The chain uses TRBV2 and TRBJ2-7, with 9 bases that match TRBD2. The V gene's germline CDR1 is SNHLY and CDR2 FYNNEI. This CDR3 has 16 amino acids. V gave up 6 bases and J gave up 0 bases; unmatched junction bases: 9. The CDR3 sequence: CASSVPLAGSSYEQYF. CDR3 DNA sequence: TGTGCCAGCAGCGTTCCTCTAGCGGGGAGCTCCTACGAGCAGTACTTC.

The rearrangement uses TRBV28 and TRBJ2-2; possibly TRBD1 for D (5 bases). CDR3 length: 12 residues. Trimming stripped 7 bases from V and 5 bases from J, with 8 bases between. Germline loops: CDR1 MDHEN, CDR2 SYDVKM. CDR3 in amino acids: CASNKGTGELFF. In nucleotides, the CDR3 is TGTGCCAGCAACAAGGGGACCGGGGAGCTGTTTTTT. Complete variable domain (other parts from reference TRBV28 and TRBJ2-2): DVKVTQSSRYLVKRTGEKVFLECVQDMDHENMFWYRQDPGLGLRLIYFSYDVKMKEKGDIPEGYSVSREKKERFSLILESASTNQTSMYLCASNKGTGELFFGEGSRLTVL.

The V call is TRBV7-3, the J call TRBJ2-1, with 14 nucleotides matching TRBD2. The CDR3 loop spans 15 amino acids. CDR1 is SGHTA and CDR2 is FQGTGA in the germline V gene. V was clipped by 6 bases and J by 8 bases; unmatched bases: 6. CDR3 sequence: CASSRTSGRSDEQFF. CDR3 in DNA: TGTGCCAGCAGTCGGACTAGCGGGAGGAGCGATGAGCAGTTCTTC. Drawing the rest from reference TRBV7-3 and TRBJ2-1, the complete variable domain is GAGVSQTPSNKVTEKGKYVELRCDPISGHTALYWYRQSLGQGPEFLIYFQGTGAADDSGLPNDRFFAVRPEGSVSTLKIQRTERGDSAVYLCASSRTSGRSDEQFFGPGTRLTVL.

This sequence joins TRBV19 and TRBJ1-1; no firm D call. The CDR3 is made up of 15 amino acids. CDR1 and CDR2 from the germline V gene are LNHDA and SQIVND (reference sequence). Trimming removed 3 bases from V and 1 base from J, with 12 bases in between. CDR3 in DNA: TGTGCCAGTAGTATTTTCGTTAGCGGGAACACTGAAGCTTTCTTT. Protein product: CASSIFVSGNTEAFF.

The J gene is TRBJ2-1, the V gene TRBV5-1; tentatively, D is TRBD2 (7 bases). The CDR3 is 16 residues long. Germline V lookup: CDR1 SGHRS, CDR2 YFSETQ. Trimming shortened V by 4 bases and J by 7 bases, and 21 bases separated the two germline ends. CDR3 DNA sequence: TGCGCCAGCAGCCCTCGCGGGGGCCCGCCGGTTAATGAGCAGTTCTTC. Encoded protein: CASSPRGGPPVNEQFF.

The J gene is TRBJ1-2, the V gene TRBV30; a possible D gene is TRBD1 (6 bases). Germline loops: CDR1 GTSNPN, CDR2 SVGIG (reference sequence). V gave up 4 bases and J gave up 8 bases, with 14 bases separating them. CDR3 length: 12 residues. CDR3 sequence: CAWTGQGHGYTF. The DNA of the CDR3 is TGTGCCTGGACGGGACAAGGACACGGCTACACCTTC.

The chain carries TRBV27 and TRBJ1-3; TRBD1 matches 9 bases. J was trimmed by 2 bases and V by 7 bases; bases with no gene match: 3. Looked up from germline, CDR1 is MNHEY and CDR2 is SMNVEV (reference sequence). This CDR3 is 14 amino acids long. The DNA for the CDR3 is TGTGCCAGCAAAACAGGGGGCGCTGGAAACACCATATATTTT. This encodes CASKTGGAGNTIYF.

The CDR3 spells CATSRSRDRVISYEQYF. CDR3 bases: TGTGCCACCAGCAGATCCAGAGACAGGGTGATCTCCTACGAGCAGTACTTC. The rearrangement links TRBV15 to TRBJ2-7, with TRBD1 matching over 7 bases. CDR3 length: 17 residues. From germline, CDR1 is LNHNV and CDR2 YYDKDF (reference sequence). V shed 2 bases, J shed 0 bases, and the junction held 10 bases outside the gene matches.

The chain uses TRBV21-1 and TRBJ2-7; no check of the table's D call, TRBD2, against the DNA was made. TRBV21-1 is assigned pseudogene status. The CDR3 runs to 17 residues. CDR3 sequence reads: CASSNGTSGRVRYEQYF. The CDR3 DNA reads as TGTGCCAGCAGCAATGGGACTAGCGGGAGGGTTCGGTACGAGCAGTACTTC.

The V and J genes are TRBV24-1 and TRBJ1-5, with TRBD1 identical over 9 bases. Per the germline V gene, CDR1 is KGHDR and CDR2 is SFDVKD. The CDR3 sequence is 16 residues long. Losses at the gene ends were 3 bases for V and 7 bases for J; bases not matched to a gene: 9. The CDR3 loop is CATSDGGQGDKQPQHF. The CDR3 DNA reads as TGTGCCACCAGTGATGGGGGACAGGGAGATAAACAGCCCCAGCATTTT.

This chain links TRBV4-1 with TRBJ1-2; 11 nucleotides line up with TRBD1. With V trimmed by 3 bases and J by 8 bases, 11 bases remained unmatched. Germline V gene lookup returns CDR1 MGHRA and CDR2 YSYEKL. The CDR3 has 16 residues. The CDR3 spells CASSHDRTGGARGYTF. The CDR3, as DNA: TGCGCCAGCAGCCATGACAGGACAGGGGGCGCACGGGGCTACACCTTC.

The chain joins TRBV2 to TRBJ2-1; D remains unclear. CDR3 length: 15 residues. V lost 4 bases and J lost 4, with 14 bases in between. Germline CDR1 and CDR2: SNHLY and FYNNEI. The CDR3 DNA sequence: TGTGCCAGCAGTGTAAGTCGGGTAGGTTACAATGAGCAGTTCTTC. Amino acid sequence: CASSVSRVGYNEQFF.

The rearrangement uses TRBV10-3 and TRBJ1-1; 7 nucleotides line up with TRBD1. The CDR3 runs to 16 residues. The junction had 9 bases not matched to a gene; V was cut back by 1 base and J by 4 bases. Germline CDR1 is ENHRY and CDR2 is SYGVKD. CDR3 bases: TGTGCCATCAGTGAGTTATCCCAGGGGGAGGGCACTGAAGCTTTCTTT. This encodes CAISELSQGEGTEAFF.

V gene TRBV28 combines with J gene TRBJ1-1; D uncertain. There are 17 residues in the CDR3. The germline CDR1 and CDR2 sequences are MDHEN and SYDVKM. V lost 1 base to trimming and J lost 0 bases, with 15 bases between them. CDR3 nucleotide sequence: TGTGCCAGCAGTTTATCGGCGGGAATACTATTGAACACTGAAGCTTTCTTT. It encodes CASSLSAGILLNTEAFF.

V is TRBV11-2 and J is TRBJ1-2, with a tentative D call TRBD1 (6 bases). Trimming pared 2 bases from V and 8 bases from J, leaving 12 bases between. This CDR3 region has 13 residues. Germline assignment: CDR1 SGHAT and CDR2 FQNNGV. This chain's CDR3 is CASSLLRGYGYTF. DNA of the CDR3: TGTGCCAGCAGCTTATTAAGGGGGTACGGCTACACCTTC.

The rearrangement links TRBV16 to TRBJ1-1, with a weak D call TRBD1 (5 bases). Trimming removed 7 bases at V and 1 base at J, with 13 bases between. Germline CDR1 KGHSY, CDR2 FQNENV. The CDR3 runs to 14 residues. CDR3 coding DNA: TGTGCCAGCAACCCAGGGTGGAGGAACACTGAAGCTTTCTTT. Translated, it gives CASNPGWRNTEAFF.

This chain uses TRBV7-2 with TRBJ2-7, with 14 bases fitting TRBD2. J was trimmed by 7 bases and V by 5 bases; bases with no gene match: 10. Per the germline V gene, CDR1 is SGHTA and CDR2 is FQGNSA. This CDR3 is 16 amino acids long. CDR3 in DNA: TGTGCCAGCAGCCCCCGGGGGACTAGCGGGAGCAAGGAGCAGTACTTC. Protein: CASSPRGTSGSKEQYF.

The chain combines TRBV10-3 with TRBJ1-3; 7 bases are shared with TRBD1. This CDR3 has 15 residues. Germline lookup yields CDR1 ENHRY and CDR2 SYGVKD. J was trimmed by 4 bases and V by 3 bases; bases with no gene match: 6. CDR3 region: CAISDFRDRGNTIYF. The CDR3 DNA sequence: TGTGCCATCAGTGACTTCCGGGACAGAGGAAACACCATATATTTT.

DNA of the CDR3: TGCGCCAGCAGTGAGGGACTAGCGGGCTATGAGCAGTTCTTC. Translation: CASSEGLAGYEQFF. The J gene is TRBJ2-1, the V gene TRBV10-1; 11 nucleotides match TRBD2. This CDR3 contains 14 residues. The V segment lost 2 bases and the J segment 8 bases; nucleotides outside the gene matches: 2. Looked up from germline, CDR1 is WNHNN and CDR2 is SYGVQD (reference sequence).

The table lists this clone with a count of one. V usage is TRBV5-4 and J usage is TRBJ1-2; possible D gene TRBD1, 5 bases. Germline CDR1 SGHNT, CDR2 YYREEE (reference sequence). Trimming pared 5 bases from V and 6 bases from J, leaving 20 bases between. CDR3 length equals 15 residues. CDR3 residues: CASSRMSREGNGYTF. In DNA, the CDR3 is TGTGCCAGCAGTCGGATGAGCAGGGAAGGCAATGGCTACACCTTC.

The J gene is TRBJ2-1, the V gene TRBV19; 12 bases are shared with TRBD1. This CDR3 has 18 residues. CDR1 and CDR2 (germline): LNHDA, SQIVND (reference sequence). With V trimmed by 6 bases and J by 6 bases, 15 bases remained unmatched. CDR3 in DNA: TGTGCCAGTAGCCTTTCAGCCTTCGGGACAGGGGGCAGCAATGAGCAGTTCTTC. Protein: CASSLSAFGTGGSNEQFF.

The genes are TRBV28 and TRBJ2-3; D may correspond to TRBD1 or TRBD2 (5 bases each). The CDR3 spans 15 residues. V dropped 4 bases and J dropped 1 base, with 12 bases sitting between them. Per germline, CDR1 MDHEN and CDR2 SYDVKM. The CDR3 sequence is CASSSPRGGTDTQYF. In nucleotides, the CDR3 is TGTGCCAGCAGTTCCCCCCGGGGCGGCACAGATACGCAGTATTTT. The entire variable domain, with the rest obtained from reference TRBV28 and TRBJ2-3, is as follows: DVKVTQSSRYLVKRTGEKVFLECVQDMDHENMFWYRQDPGLGLRLIYFSYDVKMKEKGDIPEGYSVSREKKERFSLILESASTNQTSMYLCASSSPRGGTDTQYFGPGTRLTVL.

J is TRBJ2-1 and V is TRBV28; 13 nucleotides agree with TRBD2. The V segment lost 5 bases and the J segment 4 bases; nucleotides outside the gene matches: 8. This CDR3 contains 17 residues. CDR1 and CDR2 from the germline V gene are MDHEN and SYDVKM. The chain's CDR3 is CASSPELAGGRYNEQFF. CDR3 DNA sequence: TGTGCCAGCAGTCCCGAACTAGCGGGAGGGCGATACAATGAGCAGTTCTTC.

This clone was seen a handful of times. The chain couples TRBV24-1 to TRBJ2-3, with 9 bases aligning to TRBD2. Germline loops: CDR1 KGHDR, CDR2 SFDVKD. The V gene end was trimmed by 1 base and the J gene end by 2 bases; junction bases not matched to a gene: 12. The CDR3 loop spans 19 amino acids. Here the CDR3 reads CATSDFGGRAKGDTDTQYF. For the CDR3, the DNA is TGTGCCACCAGTGATTTTGGCGGGAGGGCCAAGGGGGACACAGATACGCAGTATTTT.

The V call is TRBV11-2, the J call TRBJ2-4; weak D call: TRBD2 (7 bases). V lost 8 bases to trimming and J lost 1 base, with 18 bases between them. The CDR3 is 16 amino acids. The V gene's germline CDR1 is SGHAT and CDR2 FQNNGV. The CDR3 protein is CASDSGGRGAKNIQYF. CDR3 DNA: TGTGCCAGCGACTCAGGAGGGAGGGGGGCCAAAAACATTCAGTACTTC. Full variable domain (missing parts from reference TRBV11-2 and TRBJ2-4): EAGVAQSPRYKIIEKRQSVAFWCNPISGHATLYWYQQILGQGPKLLIQFQNNGVVDDSQLPKDRFSAERLKGVDSTLKIQPAKLEDSAVYLCASDSGGRGAKNIQYFGAGTRLSVL.